Listed below are T cell receptor beta chains from one sample, sequenced in a study of blood T cell repertoires in COVID-19. Sequencing was performed with immunoSEQ multiplex PCR; in TCRdb, only in-frame clones are kept and a portion is missing. This sample has 120,000 to 150,000 clones; 80% to 90% occur once, and the top ten carry approximately 40%. Sequenced: peripheral blood. These receptors were taken from a human donor in a cohort sampled during active COVID-19. CDR3s include the opening cysteine and the closing phenylalanine or tryptophan. Each record gives: V gene, J gene, D gene, clone size, CDR3 protein, CDR3 DNA. A D gene is named only where the DNA matches it firmly. Clone size is stated in some rows and not others, as once, few, many or a class when expanded.

TRBV6-5	TRBJ1-2	-	-	CASTKSGGRGYGYTF	TGTGCCAGCACAAAGAGCGGGGGGCGAGGCTATGGCTACACCTTC
TRBV4-2	TRBJ1-1	-	-	CASSRGGSGIMNTEAFF	TGTGCCAGCAGCCGGGGAGGGTCCGGGATTATGAACACTGAAGCTTTCTTT
TRBV7-2	TRBJ1-1	-	-	CASSSGGKGNTEAFF	TGTGCCAGCAGCTCTGGGGGGAAAGGGAACACTGAAGCTTTCTTT
TRBV7-6	TRBJ2-1	TRBD2	once	CASSPDSAGVTYNEQFF	TGTGCCAGCAGCCCAGATTCAGCGGGGGTGACTTACAATGAGCAGTTCTTC
TRBV27	TRBJ1-2	-	-	CASSLAGGGYTF	TGTGCCAGCAGTTTGGCTGGAGGAGGCTACACCTTC
TRBV19	TRBJ1-2	-	-	CATGRATDYGYTF	TGTGCCACTGGCAGGGCCACCGACTATGGCTACACCTTC
TRBV4-1	TRBJ2-1	TRBD2	-	CASSQENSGVSYNEQFF	TGCGCCAGCAGCCAAGAAAATAGCGGGGTCTCCTACAATGAGCAGTTCTTC
TRBV7-6	TRBJ1-1	-	-	CASSLAGAGTEAFF	TGTGCCAGCAGCTTGGCGGGGGCCGGCACTGAAGCTTTCTTT
TRBV28	TRBJ2-3	TRBD2	-	CATLRTSGSHTTDTQYF	TGTGCCACCCTCCGGACTAGCGGATCCCACACCACAGATACGCAGTATTTT
TRBV6-6	TRBJ2-5	-	-	CASSYGRETQYF	TGTGCCAGCAGTTACGGTCGGGAGACCCAGTACTTC
TRBV3-1/TRBV3-2	TRBJ1-1	TRBD1	once	CASSSNRGGAFF	TGTGCCAGCTCCTCTAACAGGGGTGGGGCTTTCTTT
TRBV2	TRBJ1-5	-	-	CASSEGTAPTAAQHF	TGTGCCAGCAGTGAAGGGACAGCCCCAACCGCGGCCCAGCATTTT